This TCR beta chain came from a study of PD-L1 blockade in urothelial cancer. Overall study findings and caveats: For durable-benefit patients, tumor-associated blood clones expanded more at 3 weeks.

Time point given: pretreatment peripheral blood. The patients had locally advanced or metastatic urothelial carcinoma. For each patient, 1 to 8 samples were obtained, pretreatment and on-treatment. The CDR3 is 19 residues long. Added to each PCR by spiking were synthetic TCR analog templates. Data came from immunoSEQ multiplex PCR; TCRdb stores just in-frame clones and leaves some out. The table lists approximately 48,000 clones, 60% to 85% of them singletons. This clone has a single count. Its matching antigen is unknown. The TCR comes from a man aged 70-80 years with urothelial cancer. The sequences come from PBMCs, collected around atezolizumab (anti-PD-L1) treatment. This chain connects TRBV7-5 to TRBJ2-2; the table calls TRBD2, which could not be checked here. TRBV7-5 is a pseudogene segment. CDR3 sequence (DNA): TGTGCCAGAAGCTTAGAATGGGACCCGAGCAGGGAGGACACCGGGGAGCTGTTTTTT. This encodes CARSLEWDPSREDTGELFF.